Described below is a single TCR beta chain sequence and its context. The V gene end was trimmed by 3 bases and the J gene end by 3 bases; junction bases not matched to a gene: 11. The CDR3 has 16 residues. CDR1 and CDR2 (germline): MDHEN, SYDVKM. Only in-frame clones appear in the TCRdb table, and some are missing; sequencing was by immunoSEQ multiplex PCR. The sample records over 30,000 clones, about 87% being singletons. The data stem from a study of T cells in localized non-small cell lung cancer. The source was peripheral blood, collected before any cancer treatment. The source is a woman between 40 and 69 years old with stage I lung adenocarcinoma. The chain links TRBV28 to TRBJ2-7, with 7 bases matching TRBD1. CDR3 nucleotide sequence: TGTGCCAGCAGTTTGGGATTAACAGGGGTCTACTACGAGCAGTACTTC. Translation: CASSLGLTGVYYEQYF.